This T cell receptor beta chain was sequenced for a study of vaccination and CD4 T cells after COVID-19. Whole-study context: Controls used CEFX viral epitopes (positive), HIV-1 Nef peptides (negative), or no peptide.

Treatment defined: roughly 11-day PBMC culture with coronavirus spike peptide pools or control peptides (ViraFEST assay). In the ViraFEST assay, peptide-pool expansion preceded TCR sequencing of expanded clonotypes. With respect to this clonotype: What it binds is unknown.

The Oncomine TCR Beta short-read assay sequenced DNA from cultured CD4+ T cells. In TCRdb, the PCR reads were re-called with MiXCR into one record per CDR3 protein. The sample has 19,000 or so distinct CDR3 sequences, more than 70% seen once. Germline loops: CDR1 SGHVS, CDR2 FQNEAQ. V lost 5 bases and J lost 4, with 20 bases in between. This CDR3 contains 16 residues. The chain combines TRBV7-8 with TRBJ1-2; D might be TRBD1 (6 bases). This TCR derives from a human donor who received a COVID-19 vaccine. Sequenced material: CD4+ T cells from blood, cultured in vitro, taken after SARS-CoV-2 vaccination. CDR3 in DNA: TGTGCCAGCAGCCCAGAACGGACAGAGCGCCGCTATGGCTACACCTTC. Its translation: CASSPERTERRYGYTF.